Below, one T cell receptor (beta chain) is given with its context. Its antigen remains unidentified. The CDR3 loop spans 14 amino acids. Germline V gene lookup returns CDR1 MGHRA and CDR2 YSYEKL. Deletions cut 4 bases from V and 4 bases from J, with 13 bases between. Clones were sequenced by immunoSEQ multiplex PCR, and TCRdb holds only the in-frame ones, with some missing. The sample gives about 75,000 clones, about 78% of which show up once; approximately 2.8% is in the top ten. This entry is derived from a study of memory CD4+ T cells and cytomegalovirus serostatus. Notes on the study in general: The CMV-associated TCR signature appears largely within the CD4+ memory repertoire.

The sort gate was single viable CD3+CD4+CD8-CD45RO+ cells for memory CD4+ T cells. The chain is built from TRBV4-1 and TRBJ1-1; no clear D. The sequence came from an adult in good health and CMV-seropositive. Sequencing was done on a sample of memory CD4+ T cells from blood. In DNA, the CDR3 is TGCGCCAGCAGCCCCCTACGGTCGGGCACTGAAGCTTTCTTT. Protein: CASSPLRSGTEAFF.